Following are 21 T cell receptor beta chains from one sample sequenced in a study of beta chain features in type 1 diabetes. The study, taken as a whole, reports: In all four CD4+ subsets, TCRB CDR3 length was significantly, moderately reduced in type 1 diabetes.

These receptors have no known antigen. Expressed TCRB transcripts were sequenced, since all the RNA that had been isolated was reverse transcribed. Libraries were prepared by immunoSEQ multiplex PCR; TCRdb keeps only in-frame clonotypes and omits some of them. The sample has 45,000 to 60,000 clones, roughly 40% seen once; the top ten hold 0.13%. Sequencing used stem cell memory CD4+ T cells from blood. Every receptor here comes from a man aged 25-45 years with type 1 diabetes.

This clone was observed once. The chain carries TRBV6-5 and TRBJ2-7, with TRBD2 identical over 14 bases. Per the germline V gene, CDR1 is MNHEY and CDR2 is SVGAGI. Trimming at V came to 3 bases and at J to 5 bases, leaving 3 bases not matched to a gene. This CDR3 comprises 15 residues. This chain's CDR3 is CASSYGTSGSNEQYF. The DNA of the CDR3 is TGTGCCAGCAGTTATGGGACTAGCGGGAGCAACGAGCAGTACTTC.

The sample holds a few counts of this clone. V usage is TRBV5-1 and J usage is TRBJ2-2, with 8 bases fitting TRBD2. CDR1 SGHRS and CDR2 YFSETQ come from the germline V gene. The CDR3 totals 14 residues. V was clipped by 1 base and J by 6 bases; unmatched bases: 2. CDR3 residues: CASSLSGSSGELFF. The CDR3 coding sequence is TGCGCCAGCAGCTTGAGCGGGAGTTCCGGGGAGCTGTTTTTT. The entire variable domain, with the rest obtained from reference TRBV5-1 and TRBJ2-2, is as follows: KAGVTQTPRYLIKTRGQQVTLSCSPISGHRSVSWYQQTPGQGLQFLFEYFSETQRNKGNFPGRFSGRQFSNSRSEMNVSTLELGDSALYLCASSLSGSSGELFFGEGSRLTVL.

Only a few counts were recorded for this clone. DNA for the CDR3: TGTGCCAGCAGCCAAGATTCAAAGGGACTAGCGGGAAGCACAGATACGCAGTATTTT. Translating it yields CASSQDSKGLAGSTDTQYF. V and J are TRBV14 and TRBJ2-3; TRBD2 aligns across 13 bases. The CDR3 totals 19 residues. J was trimmed by 0 bases and V by 0 bases; bases with no gene match: 6. Germline V gene data show CDR1 as SGHDN and CDR2 as FVKESK. Using reference TRBV14 and TRBJ2-3 for the parts outside the CDR3, the full variable domain is EAGVTQFPSHSVIEKGQTVTLRCDPISGHDNLYWYRRVMGKEIKFLLHFVKESKQDESGMPNNRFLAERTGGTYSTLKVQPAELEDSGVYFCASSQDSKGLAGSTDTQYFGPGTRLTVL.

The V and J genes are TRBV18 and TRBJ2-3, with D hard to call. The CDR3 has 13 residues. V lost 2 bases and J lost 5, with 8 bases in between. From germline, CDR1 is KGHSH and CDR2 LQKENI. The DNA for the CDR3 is TGTGCCAGCTCACCATCAATTCAAGATACGCAGTATTTT. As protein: CASSPSIQDTQYF.

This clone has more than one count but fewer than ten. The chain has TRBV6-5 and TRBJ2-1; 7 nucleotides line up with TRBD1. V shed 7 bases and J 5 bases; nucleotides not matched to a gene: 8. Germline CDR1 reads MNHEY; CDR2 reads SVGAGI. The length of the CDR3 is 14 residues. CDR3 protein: CASTRQGNNNEQFF. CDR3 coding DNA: TGTGCCAGCACCAGACAGGGAAATAACAATGAGCAGTTCTTC.

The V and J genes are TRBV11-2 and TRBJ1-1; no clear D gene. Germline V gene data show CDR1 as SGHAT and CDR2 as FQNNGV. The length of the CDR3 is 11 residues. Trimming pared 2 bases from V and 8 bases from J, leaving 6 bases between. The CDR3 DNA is TGTGCCAGCAGCTTATATCTCGAAGCTTTCTTT. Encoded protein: CASSLYLEAFF.

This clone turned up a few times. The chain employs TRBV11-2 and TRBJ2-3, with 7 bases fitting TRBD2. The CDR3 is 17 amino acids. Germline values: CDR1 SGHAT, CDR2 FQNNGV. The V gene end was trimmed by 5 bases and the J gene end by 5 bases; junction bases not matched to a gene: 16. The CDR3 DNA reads TGTGCCAGCAGCCAGGTGTTCCTAAGCGGGAAAGGAGATACGCAGTATTTT. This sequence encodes CASSQVFLSGKGDTQYF.

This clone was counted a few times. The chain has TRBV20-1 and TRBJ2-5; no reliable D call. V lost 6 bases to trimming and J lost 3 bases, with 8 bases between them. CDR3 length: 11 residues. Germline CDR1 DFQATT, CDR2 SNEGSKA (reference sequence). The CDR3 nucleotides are TGCAGTGCCGAGACTGAAGAGACCCAGTACTTC. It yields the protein CSAETEETQYF.

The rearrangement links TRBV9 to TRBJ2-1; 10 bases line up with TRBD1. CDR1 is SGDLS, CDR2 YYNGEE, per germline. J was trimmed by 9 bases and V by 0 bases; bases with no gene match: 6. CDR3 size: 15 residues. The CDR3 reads CASSVGGQGRGEQFF. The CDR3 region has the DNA TGTGCCAGCAGCGTAGGGGGACAGGGGCGAGGTGAGCAGTTCTTC.

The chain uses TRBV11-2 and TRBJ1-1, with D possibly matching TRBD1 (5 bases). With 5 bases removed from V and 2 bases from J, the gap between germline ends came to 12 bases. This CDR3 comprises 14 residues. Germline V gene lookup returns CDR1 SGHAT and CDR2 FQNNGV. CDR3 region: CASSPQVDNTEAFF. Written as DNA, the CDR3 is TGTGCCAGCAGCCCACAGGTTGATAACACTGAAGCTTTCTTT.

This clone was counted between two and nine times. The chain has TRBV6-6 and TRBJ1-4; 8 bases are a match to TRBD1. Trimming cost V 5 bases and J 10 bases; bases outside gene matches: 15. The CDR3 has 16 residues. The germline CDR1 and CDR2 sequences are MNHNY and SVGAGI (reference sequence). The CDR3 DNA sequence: TGTGCCAGCAGTCTCAGGGCAGGGGGCCGGGAGCGAAAACTGTTTTTT. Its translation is CASSLRAGGRERKLFF.

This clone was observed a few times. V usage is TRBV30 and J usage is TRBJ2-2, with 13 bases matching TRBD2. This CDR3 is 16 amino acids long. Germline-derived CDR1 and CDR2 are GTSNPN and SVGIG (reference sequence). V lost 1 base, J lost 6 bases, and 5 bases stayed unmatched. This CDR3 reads CAWSGWTSGSSGELFF. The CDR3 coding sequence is TGTGCCTGGAGTGGGTGGACTAGCGGGAGCTCCGGGGAGCTGTTTTTT.

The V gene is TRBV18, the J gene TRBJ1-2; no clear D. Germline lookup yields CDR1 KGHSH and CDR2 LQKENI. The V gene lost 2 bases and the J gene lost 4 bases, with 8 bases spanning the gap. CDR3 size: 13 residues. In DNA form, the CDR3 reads TGTGCCAGCTCACCAGGGGAGAGCTATGGCTACACCTTC. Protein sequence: CASSPGESYGYTF.

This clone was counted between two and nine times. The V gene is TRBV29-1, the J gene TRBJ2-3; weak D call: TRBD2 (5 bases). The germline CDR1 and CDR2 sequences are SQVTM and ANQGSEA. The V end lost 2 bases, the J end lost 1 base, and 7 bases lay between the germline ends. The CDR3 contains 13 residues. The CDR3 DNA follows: TGCAGCGTTGAACCGAGGGGCACAGATACGCAGTATTTT. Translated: CSVEPRGTDTQYF.

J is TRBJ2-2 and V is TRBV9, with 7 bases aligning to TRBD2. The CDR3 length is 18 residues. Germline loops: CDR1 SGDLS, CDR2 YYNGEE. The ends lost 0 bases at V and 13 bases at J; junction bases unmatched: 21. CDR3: CASSVESSPPYTPGGLFF. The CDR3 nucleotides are TGTGCCAGCAGCGTAGAATCTTCCCCTCCATATACACCGGGAGGGCTGTTTTTT.

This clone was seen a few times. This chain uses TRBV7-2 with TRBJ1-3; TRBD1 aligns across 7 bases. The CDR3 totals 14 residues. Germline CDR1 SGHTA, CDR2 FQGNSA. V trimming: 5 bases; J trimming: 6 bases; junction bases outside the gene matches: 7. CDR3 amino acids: CASSVPGQTNTIYF. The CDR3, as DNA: TGTGCCAGCAGCGTCCCGGGACAGACAAACACCATATATTTT. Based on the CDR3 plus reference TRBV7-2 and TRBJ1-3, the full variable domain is GAGVSQSPSNKVTEKGKDVELRCDPISGHTALYWYRQSLGQGLEFLIYFQGNSAPDKSGLPSDRFSAERTGGSVSTLTIQRTQQEDSAVYLCASSVPGQTNTIYFGEGSWLTVV.

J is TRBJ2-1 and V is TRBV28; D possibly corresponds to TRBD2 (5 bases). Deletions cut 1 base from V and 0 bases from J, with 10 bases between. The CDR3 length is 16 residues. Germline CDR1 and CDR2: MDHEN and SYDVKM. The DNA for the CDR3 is TGTGCCAGCAGTTTATTGGCCGCGGGCTCCTACAATGAGCAGTTCTTC. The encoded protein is CASSLLAAGSYNEQFF. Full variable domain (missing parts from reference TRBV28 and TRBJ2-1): DVKVTQSSRYLVKRTGEKVFLECVQDMDHENMFWYRQDPGLGLRLIYFSYDVKMKEKGDIPEGYSVSREKKERFSLILESASTNQTSMYLCASSLLAAGSYNEQFFGPGTRLTVL.

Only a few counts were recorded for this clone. The CDR3 nucleotides are TGTGCCAGCAGCGTAGGGGGATACAGGACCGCCCAAGAGACCCAGTACTTC. It translates to CASSVGGYRTAQETQYF. J is TRBJ2-5 and V is TRBV9; D is possibly TRBD1 (5 bases). The germline gives CDR1 SGDLS, CDR2 YYNGEE. Trimming stripped 0 bases from V and 1 base from J, with 16 bases between. This CDR3 contains 17 residues.

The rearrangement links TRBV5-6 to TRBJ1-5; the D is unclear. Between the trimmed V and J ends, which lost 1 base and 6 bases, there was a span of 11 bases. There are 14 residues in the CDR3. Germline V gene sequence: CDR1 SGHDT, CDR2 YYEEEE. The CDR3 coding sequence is TGTGCCAGCAGCTTGTCAGGTTTGGCTCAGCCCCAGCATTTT. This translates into CASSLSGLAQPQHF.

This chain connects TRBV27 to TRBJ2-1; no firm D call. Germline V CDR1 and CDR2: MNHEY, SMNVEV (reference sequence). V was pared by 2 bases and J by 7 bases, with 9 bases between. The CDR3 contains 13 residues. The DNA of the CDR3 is TGTGCCAGCAGTTTAAACTACTTAAATGAGCAGTTCTTC. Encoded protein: CASSLNYLNEQFF.

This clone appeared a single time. The CDR3 DNA reads TGTGCCAGCAAGGGACTAGCGGGAACCATCTCGGAGACCCAGTACTTC. This sequence encodes CASKGLAGTISETQYF. The gene calls are TRBV27 and TRBJ2-5; 13 nucleotides line up with TRBD2. Germline CDR1 reads MNHEY; CDR2 reads SMNVEV (reference sequence). This CDR3 is 16 amino acids long. The J segment lost 5 bases and the V segment lost 7 bases, leaving 10 bases of the junction unmatched.